The entry that follows covers one TCR beta chain sequence. Its antigen target is currently unknown. No much larger clonotype is one base removed from it; base qualities were not supplied. The source of the sample is a study of metastatic and nonmetastatic thyroid tumors (dated by TCRdb to the early 2020s). Study-level background: Repertoires from peripheral blood and from tumor or nodule tissue samples of malignant and benign thyroid patients were compared.

Before undergoing thyroid surgery, none of the patients had been given any kind of treatment. Patient clinical samples collected from the early 2010s to the late 2010s were retrospectively analysed using T-cell receptor beta sequencing. The library was made by PCR. Instrument used: Illumina HiSeq 4000. High-throughput sequencing was used to profile the CDR3 region of the TCR beta-chain in every patient. The study's processing was this. A classifier to discriminate distant-metastatic papillary thyroid cancer patients was built from CDR3 differences across clinicopathological groups. To measure repertoire diversity the researchers used the Shannon index, while the Morisita-Horn index served to gauge how similar the tumor and blood repertoires were. The public reads were reanalyzed by TCRdb: fastp trimming at Q25, MiXCR alignment, in-frame beta chains only. The V and J calls here are based on TCRdb, not the publication. Recorded for this sample are around 61,000 clones; 25% to 35% of them occurred a single time. Together, the top ten hold roughly 15% of the sample.

Study-wide findings and limitations: In both blood and tumor samples, malignant tumors were reported to have significantly higher TCR beta diversity than benign nodules.

The sequencing sample was made of blood. The sequence was collected from a female donor with papillary thyroid cancer or a benign thyroid nodule (not recorded which). Some clones in this sample may be carry-over from other donors' samples.

For the CDR3, the sequence is CASSLGGNEQFF. The base sequence is TGCGCCAGCAGCTTGGGGGGCAATGAGCAGTTCTTC. The V and J segments used are TRBV5-1 and TRBJ2-1, with the D gene not clear enough to name. The cysteine opens and the phenylalanine closes a CDR3 of 12 amino acids. Here the CDR3 DNA is all that survives: 36 bases in frame from base 1. Based on the germline V gene, the CDR1 and CDR2 sequences are SGHRS and YFSETQ. V is pared back by 0 bases and J by 6 bases, with 4 bases lying between the germline termini.